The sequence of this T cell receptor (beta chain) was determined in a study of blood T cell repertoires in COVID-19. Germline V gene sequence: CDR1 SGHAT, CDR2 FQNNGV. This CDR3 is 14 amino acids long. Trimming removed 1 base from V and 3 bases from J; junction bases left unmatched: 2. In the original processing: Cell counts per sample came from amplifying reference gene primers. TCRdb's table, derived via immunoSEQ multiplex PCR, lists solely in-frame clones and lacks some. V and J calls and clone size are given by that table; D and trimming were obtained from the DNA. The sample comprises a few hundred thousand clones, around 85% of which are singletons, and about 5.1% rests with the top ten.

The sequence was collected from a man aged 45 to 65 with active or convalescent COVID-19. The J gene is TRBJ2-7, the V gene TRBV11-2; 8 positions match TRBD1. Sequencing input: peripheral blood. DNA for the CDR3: TGTGCCAGCAGCTTAGGACAGGGGTACTACGAGCAGTACTTC. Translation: CASSLGQGYYEQYF.